One and the same sample provided the 19 T cell receptor beta chains below, sequenced in a study of blood T cell repertoires in COVID-19. Sequenced by immunoSEQ multiplex PCR; TCRdb stores in-frame clones only, minus some. The table lists about 220,000 clones, about 90% of them singletons. Input material: PBMCs or T cells enriched from blood (not recorded which). These receptors came from a woman aged 50 to 65 with acute COVID-19.

The genes are TRBV5-1 and TRBJ2-2, with D possibly TRBD1 on 5 matching bases. Germline CDR1 SGHRS, CDR2 YFSETQ. The CDR3 consists of 17 residues. Trimming shortened V by 4 bases and J by 2 bases, and 18 bases separated the two germline ends. The CDR3 spells CASSSRGASANTGELFF. The CDR3 DNA sequence: TGCGCCAGCAGCAGCCGTGGGGCCTCTGCTAACACCGGGGAGCTGTTTTTT.

V gene TRBV7-3 combines with J gene TRBJ2-2; 10 bases are a match to TRBD2. CDR3 length: 16 amino acids. Losses at the gene ends were 2 bases for V and 4 bases for J; bases not matched to a gene: 4. Per germline, CDR1 SGHTA and CDR2 FQGTGA. CDR3 region: CASSLWSSGSTGELFF. CDR3 DNA sequence: TGTGCCAGCAGCTTATGGTCTAGCGGGAGCACCGGGGAGCTGTTTTTT. Supplemented by reference TRBV7-3 and TRBJ2-2, the full variable domain reads GAGVSQTPSNKVTEKGKYVELRCDPISGHTALYWYRQSLGQGPEFLIYFQGTGAADDSGLPNDRFFAVRPEGSVSTLKIQRTERGDSAVYLCASSLWSSGSTGELFFGEGSRLTVL.

The rearrangement uses TRBV27 and TRBJ2-7, with D hard to call. Between the trimmed V and J ends, which lost 7 bases and 5 bases, there was a span of 12 bases. The germline V gene has CDR1 MNHEY and CDR2 SMNVEV (reference sequence). CDR3 length: 12 residues. CDR3 in DNA: TGTGCCAGCACTAAAGAGGTCCACGAGCAGTACTTC. This codes for CASTKEVHEQYF.

This clone was picked up one time. V and J are TRBV15 and TRBJ1-2, with D uncertain. Trimming removed 3 bases from V and 4 bases from J, with 15 bases in between. CDR3 length equals 15 residues. Germline CDR1 reads LNHNV; CDR2 reads YYDKDF (reference sequence). The CDR3 DNA reads TGTGCCACCAGCAGCACTCTAGAGAATTTCTATGGCTACACCTTC. It encodes CATSSTLENFYGYTF.

The CDR3 protein is CARSPGGQVLDEQYF. Written as DNA, the CDR3 is TGTGCCAGAAGCCCGGGGGGGCAGGTCTTGGACGAGCAGTACTTC. The genes are TRBV5-3 and TRBJ2-7; 8 bases match TRBD2. TRBV5-3 is designated an ORF whose function remains uncertain. The CDR3 totals 15 residues. J gave up 5 bases and V 4 bases, and 11 bases lay outside the gene matches.

The sample holds one count of this clone. The chain links TRBV28 to TRBJ1-2, with TRBD1 matching 8 bases. The V gene's germline CDR1 is MDHEN and CDR2 SYDVKM. The trim removed 3 bases at V and 7 bases at J, leaving 19 bases unmatched. The CDR3 has 18 residues. In nucleotides, the CDR3 is TGTGCCAGCAGTTTTCAAAACCGATGGACAGGGTCGCTTTCTGGCTACACCTTC. It specifies CASSFQNRWTGSLSGYTF.

V usage is TRBV28 and J usage is TRBJ2-7, with 9 bases matching TRBD1. V lost 6 bases and J lost 3; bases outside the gene matches: 9. Germline V gene lookup returns CDR1 MDHEN and CDR2 SYDVKM. The CDR3 is 15 amino acids. The CDR3 loop is CASRGQGILVYEQYF. For the CDR3, the DNA is TGTGCCAGCAGGGGACAGGGAATTTTGGTCTACGAGCAGTACTTC.

The chain uses TRBV7-9 and TRBJ2-3; TRBD2 agrees at 8 bases. With V trimmed by 5 bases and J by 3 bases, 13 bases remained unmatched. This CDR3 is built from 17 residues. The V gene's germline CDR1 is SEHNR and CDR2 FQNEAQ (reference sequence). The CDR3 sequence is CASSPNWREADTDTQYF. The CDR3 region has the DNA TGTGCCAGCAGCCCCAACTGGCGGGAGGCCGATACAGATACGCAGTATTTT.

The chain couples TRBV5-1 to TRBJ1-5; D is unresolved. This CDR3 comprises 15 residues. Trimming took 4 bases from V and 2 from J, leaving 13 bases between them. CDR1 and CDR2 from the germline V gene are SGHRS and YFSETQ. This chain's CDR3 is CASSPPVSRNQPQHF. The CDR3 DNA is TGCGCCAGCAGCCCCCCGGTGAGTCGCAATCAGCCCCAGCATTTT.

The chain carries TRBV29-1 and TRBJ2-5, with TRBD2 matching 11 bases. The germline CDR1 and CDR2 sequences are SQVTM and ANQGSEA. V gave up 3 bases and J gave up 8 bases; unmatched junction bases: 5. There are 13 residues in the CDR3. The DNA of the CDR3 is TGCAGCGTTGACCCGACTAGCGGGACAACCCAGTACTTC. This codes for CSVDPTSGTTQYF. The whole variable domain, remainder taken from reference TRBV29-1 and TRBJ2-5, is SAVISQKPSRDICQRGTSLTIQCQVDSQVTMMFWYRQQPGQSLTLIATANQGSEATYESGFVIDKFPISRPNLTFSTLTVSNMSPEDSSIYLCSVDPTSGTTQYFGPGTRLLVL.

This clone was seen only once. The V and J genes are TRBV29-1 and TRBJ1-5; D gene unclear. The CDR3 spans 11 residues. CDR1 SQVTM and CDR2 ANQGSEA come from the germline V gene. V was trimmed by 1 base and J by 12 bases, leaving 10 bases between them. This CDR3 reads CSVEAGGHQHF. The CDR3 DNA reads as TGCAGCGTTGAAGCAGGTGGGCACCAGCATTTT.

V and J are TRBV18 and TRBJ2-7; 12 positions agree with TRBD1. The CDR3 runs 15 residues. J was trimmed by 4 bases and V by 5 bases; bases with no gene match: 6. The germline CDR1 and CDR2 sequences are KGHSH and LQKENI. The CDR3 region has the DNA TGTGCCAGCTCAGTGCCGGGACAGGGGGCGTACGAGCAGTACTTC. It translates to CASSVPGQGAYEQYF. Based on the CDR3 plus reference TRBV18 and TRBJ2-7, the full variable domain is NAGVMQNPRHLVRRRGQEARLRCSPMKGHSHVYWYRQLPEEGLKFMVYLQKENIIDESGMPKERFSAEFPKEGPSILRIQQVVRGDSAAYFCASSVPGQGAYEQYFGPGTRLTVT.

The rearrangement joins TRBV4-3 to TRBJ2-7, with TRBD2 identical over 7 bases. V dropped 4 bases and J dropped 0; count of bases not matched to a gene: 6. The germline V gene has CDR1 LGHNA and CDR2 YSLEER. The CDR3 has 15 residues. CDR3 sequence (DNA): TGCGCCAGCAGCCCCTCTAGCGGTGCCTCCTACGAGCAGTACTTC. Residues: CASSPSSGASYEQYF.

The V gene is TRBV5-1, the J gene TRBJ2-3; 9 bases align to TRBD2. J was trimmed by 2 bases and V by 2 bases; bases with no gene match: 9. Germline CDR1 is SGHRS and CDR2 is YFSETQ. This CDR3 region has 17 residues. The CDR3 DNA is TGCGCCAGCAGCTTCTTCTCCGGGACTAGCAACACAGATACGCAGTATTTT. Its translation: CASSFFSGTSNTDTQYF.

The V and J genes are TRBV27 and TRBJ2-1; a possible D gene is TRBD1 (5 bases). The germline V gene encodes CDR1 MNHEY and CDR2 SMNVEV (reference sequence). The CDR3 extends over 13 amino acids. The V end was cut by 6 bases, the J end by 6 bases, with 12 bases between. The CDR3 coding sequence is TGTGCCAGCAGCAGTGAAGGGGTCAATGAGCAGTTCTTC. It specifies CASSSEGVNEQFF.

This clone was recorded at least ten times. V usage is TRBV7-2 and J usage is TRBJ2-1, with D hard to call. The CDR3 sequence is 16 residues long. CDR1 is SGHTA, CDR2 FQGNSA, per germline. V was clipped by 5 bases and J by 2 bases, with 16 bases between them. The CDR3 sequence is CASSPSQILTYNEQFF. CDR3 DNA sequence: TGTGCCAGCAGCCCCTCACAGATCCTCACCTACAATGAGCAGTTCTTC.

The chain combines TRBV3-1 (or the pseudogene TRBV3-2) with TRBJ2-6, with TRBD1 as a possible D gene (6 bases). The CDR3 is 17 amino acids. Per the germline V gene, CDR1 is LGHDT and CDR2 is YNNKEL (reference sequence). V was cut by 4 bases and J by 0 bases, with 13 bases left in between. CDR3 DNA: TGTGCCAGCAGCCCCCGGGGCAGGGGCTCTGGGGCCAACGTCCTGACTTTC. Residues: CASSPRGRGSGANVLTF.

The chain's CDR3 is CASSLTGVNTEAFF. The CDR3 DNA follows: TGTGCCAGCAGCCTGACAGGGGTAAACACTGAAGCTTTCTTT. This sequence joins TRBV11-2 and TRBJ1-1; 8 bases agree with TRBD1. V was pared by 5 bases and J by 2 bases, with 4 bases of the junction left unmatched. This CDR3 spans 14 amino acids. CDR1 SGHAT and CDR2 FQNNGV come from the germline V gene.

V gene TRBV7-8 combines with J gene TRBJ2-3, with a tentative D call TRBD2 (5 bases). The V gene's germline CDR1 is SGHVS and CDR2 FQNEAQ. Trimming took off 8 bases at V and 1 base at J, with 16 bases between the two ends. CDR3 size: 15 residues. The CDR3 DNA is TGTGCCAGCCGGGTTGAAACTAGGGGCACAGATACGCAGTATTTT. This translates into CASRVETRGTDTQYF. The whole variable domain, filled in from reference TRBV7-8 and TRBJ2-3, reads GAGVSQSPRYKVAKRGQDVALRCDPISGHVSLFWYQQALGQGPEFLTYFQNEAQLDKSGLPSDRFFAERPEGSVSTLKIQRTQQEDSAVYLCASRVETRGTDTQYFGPGTRLTVL.